The 14 T cell receptor beta chains given below trace back to one sample, sequenced in a study of vaccination effects on CD4 cells after COVID-19. This table comes from immunoSEQ multiplex PCR, and its TCRdb copy is limited to in-frame clones, with some not included. The sample lists some 40,000 clones; about 81% were seen once. A 10-day culture period preceded the isolation of CD4+ T cells. These receptors' antigens are unknown. The sample consisted of CD4+ T cells from PBMCs cultured without peptide, taken before COVID-19 vaccination. The receptor set was obtained from a human donor who received a COVID-19 vaccine.

The genes are TRBV11-2 and TRBJ2-2; D unclear. Trimming pared 2 bases from V and 6 bases from J, leaving 10 bases between. The CDR3 extends over 14 amino acids. Germline values: CDR1 SGHAT, CDR2 FQNNGV. In nucleotides, the CDR3 is TGTGCCAGCAGCTTACGTCTGGGCGCCGGGGAGCTGTTTTTT. Encoded protein: CASSLRLGAGELFF.

The V call is TRBV2, the J call TRBJ2-1; 13 nucleotides align to TRBD2. There are 16 residues in the CDR3. Trimming cost V 5 bases and J 8 bases; bases outside gene matches: 9. Germline V CDR1 and CDR2: SNHLY, FYNNEI. CDR3 residues: CASSRTSGGAFHEQFF. The DNA of the CDR3 is TGTGCCAGCAGTCGTACTAGCGGGGGGGCTTTCCATGAGCAGTTCTTC.

The chain joins TRBV4-1 to TRBJ1-1; D perhaps matches TRBD1 (6 bases). The CDR3 consists of 16 residues. V gave up 1 base and J gave up 0 bases, with 12 bases separating them. From germline, CDR1 is MGHRA and CDR2 YSYEKL. The CDR3 here is CASSQVDRNLNTEAFF. The DNA of the CDR3 is TGCGCCAGCAGCCAAGTGGACAGAAATTTGAACACTGAAGCTTTCTTT.

The rearrangement uses TRBV5-1 and TRBJ2-1, with 9 positions matching TRBD2. Per the germline V gene, CDR1 is SGHRS and CDR2 is YFSETQ. Unmatched junction bases numbered 5, after V lost 0 bases and J lost 7 bases. The CDR3 covers 15 residues. CDR3 in DNA: TGCGCCAGCAGCTTGGTCGCGGGGGGGCTGAATGAGCAGTTCTTC. Translation gives CASSLVAGGLNEQFF.

This rearrangement joins TRBV5-1 to TRBJ1-4; TRBD1 is a possible D gene (5 bases). CDR1 is SGHRS, CDR2 YFSETQ, per germline. V gave up 2 bases and J gave up 6 bases, with 11 bases separating them. The length of the CDR3 is 14 residues. CDR3 loop: CASSFGRADEKLFF. CDR3 in DNA: TGCGCCAGCAGCTTCGGCAGGGCCGATGAAAAACTGTTTTTT. The full variable domain, its missing parts supplied by reference TRBV5-1 and TRBJ1-4, is KAGVTQTPRYLIKTRGQQVTLSCSPISGHRSVSWYQQTPGQGLQFLFEYFSETQRNKGNFPGRFSGRQFSNSRSEMNVSTLELGDSALYLCASSFGRADEKLFFGSGTQLSVL.

The chain combines TRBV19 with TRBJ1-2; the match to TRBD1 covers 7 bases. Trimming at V came to 4 bases and at J to 4 bases, leaving 12 bases not matched to a gene. Germline V gene data show CDR1 as LNHDA and CDR2 as SQIVND (reference sequence). This CDR3 contains 16 residues. Here the CDR3 DNA reads TGTGCCAGTAGTACAGCCGCCGGACAGGCCCCCTATGGCTACACCTTC. It yields the protein CASSTAAGQAPYGYTF. The full variable domain, its missing parts supplied by reference TRBV19 and TRBJ1-2, is DGGITQSPKYLFRKEGQNVTLSCEQNLNHDAMYWYRQDPGQGLRLIYYSQIVNDFQKGDIAEGYSVSREKKESFPLTVTSAQKNPTAFYLCASSTAAGQAPYGYTFGSGTRLTVV.

In DNA form, the CDR3 reads TGCAGCGTCGCCCTTATCGGACAGGGCCAAGAGACCCAGTACTTC. Protein product: CSVALIGQGQETQYF. The chain combines TRBV29-1 with TRBJ2-5; TRBD1 matches 8 bases. This CDR3 has 15 residues. After removal of 6 bases from V and 1 base from J, the junction contained 10 bases not matched to a gene. Germline V gene lookup returns CDR1 SQVTM and CDR2 ANQGSEA.

The chain employs TRBV10-3 and TRBJ2-7, with D perhaps TRBD2 (6 bases). The CDR3 has 12 residues. Between the trimmed V and J ends, which lost 2 bases and 7 bases, there was a span of 9 bases. The germline CDR1 and CDR2 sequences are ENHRY and SYGVKD. As DNA, the CDR3 is TGTGCCATCAGTGAGGTAGGAGGGGAGCAGTACGTC. Translating it yields CAISEVGGEQYV.

The chain joins TRBV20-1 to TRBJ1-4; maybe TRBD1 (5 bases). The V gene lost 3 bases and the J gene lost 4 bases, with 12 bases spanning the gap. This CDR3 spans 14 amino acids. Germline V CDR1 and CDR2: DFQATT, SNEGSKA (reference sequence). The CDR3 DNA reads TGCAGTGCTAGTGTGGGACTGATTAATGAAAAACTGTTTTTT. Protein sequence: CSASVGLINEKLFF.

This chain joins TRBV2 and TRBJ2-7; 7 bases are shared with TRBD1. Germline V gene data show CDR1 as SNHLY and CDR2 as FYNNEI. V was clipped by 7 bases and J by 3 bases; unmatched bases: 6. This CDR3 spans 13 amino acids. As DNA, the CDR3 is TGTGCCAGCAACAACAGGGGCCTCTACGAGCAGTACGTC. Its translation: CASNNRGLYEQYV.

The chain carries TRBV7-2 and TRBJ1-1; D unresolved. The V and J ends lost 1 base and 0 bases respectively, with 9 bases between them. Germline CDR1 reads SGHTA; CDR2 reads FQGNSA. The CDR3 loop spans 15 amino acids. The DNA of the CDR3 is TGTGCCAGCAGCTTAGTAAGGAATATGAACACTGAAGCTTTCTTT. This sequence encodes CASSLVRNMNTEAFF.

This clone was observed once. The genes are TRBV24-1 and TRBJ2-5, with D perhaps matching TRBD1 (5 bases). V gave up 3 bases and J gave up 3 bases, with 19 bases separating them. Germline loops: CDR1 KGHDR, CDR2 SFDVKD. The CDR3 is made up of 17 amino acids. The CDR3 region is CATSDPTSTDPEETQYF. The DNA for the CDR3 is TGTGCCACCAGTGATCCGACCTCGACAGATCCAGAAGAGACCCAGTACTTC.

The table lists this clone with a count of one. The V gene is TRBV19, the J gene TRBJ1-1, with 7 bases aligning to TRBD1. Germline assignment: CDR1 LNHDA and CDR2 SQIVND (reference sequence). V dropped 8 bases and J dropped 6; count of bases not matched to a gene: 9. The CDR3 totals 13 residues. This chain's CDR3 is CASQVYRGSEAFF. CDR3 DNA sequence: TGTGCCAGTCAGGTATACAGGGGATCTGAAGCTTTCTTT. Filled out from reference TRBV19 and TRBJ1-1, the complete variable domain reads DGGITQSPKYLFRKEGQNVTLSCEQNLNHDAMYWYRQDPGQGLRLIYYSQIVNDFQKGDIAEGYSVSREKKESFPLTVTSAQKNPTAFYLCASQVYRGSEAFFGQGTRLTVV.

The chain combines TRBV2 with TRBJ2-4, with TRBD2 matching over 11 bases. CDR3 length equals 14 residues. The ends lost 6 bases at V and 6 bases at J; junction bases unmatched: 4. Germline V CDR1 and CDR2: SNHLY, FYNNEI. CDR3 in amino acids: CASREGTSGNIQYF. CDR3 nucleotide sequence: TGTGCCAGCAGAGAGGGGACTAGCGGAAACATTCAGTACTTC. Looking up the rest from reference TRBV2 and TRBJ2-4 gives the full variable domain: EPEVTQTPSHQVTQMGQEVILRCVPISNHLYFYWYRQILGQKVEFLVSFYNNEISEKSEIFDDQFSVERPDGSNFTLKIRSTKLEDSAMYFCASREGTSGNIQYFGAGTRLSVL.